This T cell receptor beta chain was sequenced for a study of shared clonotypes between healthy human individuals. Study at large: Three plates each covered CD4 naive and memory; CD8 naive two, CD8 memory one.

The method was immunoSEQ multiplex PCR; TCRdb's version includes in-frame clones alone and lacks a portion of them. Among roughly 2,000,000 clones, about 95% were seen once, and the ten largest hold more than 0.95%. In the naive CD8 group, cells lacked CD45RO and were positively selected for CCR7, so terminally differentiated effector memory CD45RA+ cells were left out. Trimming cost V 8 bases and J 4 bases, with 12 bases left between them. CDR3 length: 14 residues. Per germline, CDR1 MNHEY and CDR2 SMNVEV (reference sequence). Material: naive CD8+ T cells sorted from blood. This TCR came from a man between 18 and 35 years old in good health. The V and J genes are TRBV27 and TRBJ1-6; D may be TRBD1 (5 bases). CDR3 region: CASQDGAYNSPLHF. As DNA, the CDR3 is TGTGCCAGCCAGGACGGGGCGTATAATTCACCCCTCCACTTT.